This T cell receptor (beta chain) was documented in a study of T cell responses to AZD1222 COVID-19 vaccine. Study-wide results and caveats: As reported, nearly half of all spike-specific TCRs target variant regions that are unmutated. At study baseline, merely more than 5 AZD1222 recipients were seropositive.

TCRdb's copy holds only in-frame clones and misses some; the assay was immunoSEQ multiplex PCR. The sample holds more than 75,000 clones, approximately 90% seen once. There are 13 residues in the CDR3. V was shortened by 5 bases and J by 3 bases, with 10 bases between the two germline ends. The germline V gene has CDR1 LNHDA and CDR2 SQIVND (reference sequence). A word on this clone: Its antigen is not known.

This sample comprised peripheral blood, obtained 28 days after the second AZD1222 dose. This rearrangement joins TRBV19 to TRBJ1-1; D uncertain. This sequence was found in an adult who received the AZD1222 COVID-19 vaccine. In nucleotides, the CDR3 is TGTGCCAGTAGTGAACTTCGGGACACTGAAGCTTTCTTT. It specifies CASSELRDTEAFF.